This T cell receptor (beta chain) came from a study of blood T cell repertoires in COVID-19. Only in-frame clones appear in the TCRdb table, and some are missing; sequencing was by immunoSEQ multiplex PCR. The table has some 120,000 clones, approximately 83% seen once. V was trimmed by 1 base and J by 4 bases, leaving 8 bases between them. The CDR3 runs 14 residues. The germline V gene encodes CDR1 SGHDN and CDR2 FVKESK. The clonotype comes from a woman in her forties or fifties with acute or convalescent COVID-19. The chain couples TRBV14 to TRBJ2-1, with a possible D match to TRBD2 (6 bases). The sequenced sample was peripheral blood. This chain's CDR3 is CASSQVGGYNEQFF. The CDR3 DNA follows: TGTGCCAGCAGCCAAGTTGGAGGGTACAATGAGCAGTTCTTC.